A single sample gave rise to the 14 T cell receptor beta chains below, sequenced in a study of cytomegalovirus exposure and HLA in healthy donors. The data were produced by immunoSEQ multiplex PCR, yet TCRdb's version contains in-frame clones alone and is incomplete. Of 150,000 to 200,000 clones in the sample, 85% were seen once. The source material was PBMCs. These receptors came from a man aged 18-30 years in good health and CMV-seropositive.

CDR3 in DNA: TGTGCCAGCAGTTCCTATACGGGACTAGCGGCCTACGAGCAGTACTTC. Its protein is CASSSYTGLAAYEQYF. The chain joins TRBV27 to TRBJ2-7, with 11 nucleotides matching TRBD2. Germline CDR1 reads MNHEY; CDR2 reads SMNVEV (reference sequence). With V trimmed by 4 bases and J by 2 bases, 7 bases remained unmatched. The CDR3 runs 16 residues.

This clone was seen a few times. The CDR3 bases are TGTGCCTGGCAGAAGACAGGGAACACTGAAGCTTTCTTT. Its protein is CAWQKTGNTEAFF. J is TRBJ1-1 and V is TRBV30; tentative D call: TRBD1 (6 bases). V was pared by 5 bases and J by 1 base, with 11 bases between. CDR1 and CDR2 from the germline V gene are GTSNPN and SVGIG (reference sequence). This CDR3 comprises 13 residues.

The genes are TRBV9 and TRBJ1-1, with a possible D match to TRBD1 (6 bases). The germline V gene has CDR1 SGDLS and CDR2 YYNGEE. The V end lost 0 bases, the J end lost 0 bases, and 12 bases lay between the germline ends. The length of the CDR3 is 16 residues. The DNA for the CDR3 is TGTGCCAGCAGCGTAGGAGGGGGGGACCTGAACACTGAAGCTTTCTTT. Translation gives CASSVGGGDLNTEAFF.

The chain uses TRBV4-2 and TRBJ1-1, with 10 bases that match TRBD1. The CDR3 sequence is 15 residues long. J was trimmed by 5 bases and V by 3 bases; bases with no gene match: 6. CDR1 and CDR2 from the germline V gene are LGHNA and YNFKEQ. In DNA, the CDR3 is TGTGCCAGCAGCCACCTGAGGACAGGGGGAACTGAAGCTTTCTTT. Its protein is CASSHLRTGGTEAFF.

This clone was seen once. In DNA form, the CDR3 reads TGTGCCAGCAGTGAGAGATTCGGGACAGGGGTGCGCGGCTACACCTTC. It specifies CASSERFGTGVRGYTF. The V gene is TRBV2, the J gene TRBJ1-2, with TRBD1 matching 10 bases. Germline trimming cut 3 bases from V and 8 bases from J; bases unmatched to any gene: 12. Per the germline V gene, CDR1 is SNHLY and CDR2 is FYNNEI. This CDR3 is 16 amino acids long.

CDR3 amino acids: CAITARGPNSGNTIYF. CDR3 DNA sequence: TGTGCCATCACCGCACGAGGCCCTAACTCTGGAAACACCATATATTTT. This chain connects TRBV10-3 to TRBJ1-3; D remains ambiguous. Germline CDR1 ENHRY, CDR2 SYGVKD. V was pared by 7 bases and J by 0 bases, with 16 bases between. There are 16 residues in the CDR3.

For the CDR3, the DNA is TGCGCCAGCAGCTTGGTTCCCTCACTTGAGAACTATGGCTACACCTTC. This translates into CASSLVPSLENYGYTF. This chain uses TRBV5-1 with TRBJ1-2, with D unclear. The germline V gene has CDR1 SGHRS and CDR2 YFSETQ. The CDR3 covers 16 residues. With 0 bases removed from V and 2 bases from J, the gap between germline ends came to 14 bases.

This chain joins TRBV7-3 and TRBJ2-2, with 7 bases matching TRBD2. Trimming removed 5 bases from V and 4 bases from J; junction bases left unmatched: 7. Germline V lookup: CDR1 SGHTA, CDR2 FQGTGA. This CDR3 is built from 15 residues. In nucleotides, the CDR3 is TGTGCCAGCAGCCCCTGGGGGGGGAGCACCGGGGAGCTGTTTTTT. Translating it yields CASSPWGGSTGELFF. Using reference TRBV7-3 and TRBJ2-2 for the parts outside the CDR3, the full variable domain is GAGVSQTPSNKVTEKGKYVELRCDPISGHTALYWYRQSLGQGPEFLIYFQGTGAADDSGLPNDRFFAVRPEGSVSTLKIQRTERGDSAVYLCASSPWGGSTGELFFGEGSRLTVL.

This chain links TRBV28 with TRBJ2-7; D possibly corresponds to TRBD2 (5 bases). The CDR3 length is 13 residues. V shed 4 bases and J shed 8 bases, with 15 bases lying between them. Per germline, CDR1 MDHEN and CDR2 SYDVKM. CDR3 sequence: CASSSSGSTQQYF. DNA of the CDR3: TGTGCCAGCAGTTCCAGCGGAAGTACGCAGCAGTACTTC.

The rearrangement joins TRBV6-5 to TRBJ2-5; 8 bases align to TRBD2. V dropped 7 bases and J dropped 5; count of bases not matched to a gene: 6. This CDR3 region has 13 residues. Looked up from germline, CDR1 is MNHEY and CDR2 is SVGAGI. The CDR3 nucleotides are TGTGCCAGCAAGCGGGGGCCGGGTGAGACCCAGTACTTC. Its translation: CASKRGPGETQYF.

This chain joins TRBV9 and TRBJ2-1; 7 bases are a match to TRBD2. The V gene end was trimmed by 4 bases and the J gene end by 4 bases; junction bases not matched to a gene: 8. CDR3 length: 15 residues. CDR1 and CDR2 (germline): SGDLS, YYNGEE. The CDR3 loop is CASSPGGLVYNEQFF. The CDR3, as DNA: TGTGCCAGCAGCCCCGGAGGACTAGTTTACAATGAGCAGTTCTTC.

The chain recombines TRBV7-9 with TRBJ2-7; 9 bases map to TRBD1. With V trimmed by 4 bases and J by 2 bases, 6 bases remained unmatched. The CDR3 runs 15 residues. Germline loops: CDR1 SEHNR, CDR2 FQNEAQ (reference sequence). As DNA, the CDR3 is TGTGCCAGCAGCTCCACAGGACAGGGGCCCTACGAGCAGTACTTC. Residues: CASSSTGQGPYEQYF.

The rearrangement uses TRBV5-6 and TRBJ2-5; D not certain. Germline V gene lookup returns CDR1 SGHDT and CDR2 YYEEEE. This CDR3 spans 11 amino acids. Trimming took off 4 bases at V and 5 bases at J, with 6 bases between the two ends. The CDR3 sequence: CASSHSETQYF. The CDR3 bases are TGTGCCAGCAGCCACAGCGAGACCCAGTACTTC. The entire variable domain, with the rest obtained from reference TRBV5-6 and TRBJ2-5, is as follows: DAGVTQSPTHLIKTRGQQVTLRCSPKSGHDTVSWYQQALGQGPQFIFQYYEEEERQRGNFPDRFSGHQFPNYSSELNVNALLLGDSALYLCASSHSETQYFGPGTRLLVL.

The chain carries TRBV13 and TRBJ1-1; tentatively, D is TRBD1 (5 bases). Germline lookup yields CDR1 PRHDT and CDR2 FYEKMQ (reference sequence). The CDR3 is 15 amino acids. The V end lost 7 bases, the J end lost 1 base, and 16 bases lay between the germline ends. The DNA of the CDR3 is TGTGCCAGCACCATGGGGGGAGAGGAGAACACTGAAGCTTTCTTT. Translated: CASTMGGEENTEAFF. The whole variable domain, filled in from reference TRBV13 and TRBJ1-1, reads AAGVIQSPRHLIKEKRETATLKCYPIPRHDTVYWYQQGPGQDPQFLISFYEKMQSDKGSIPDRFSAQQFSDYHSELNMSSLELGDSALYFCASTMGGEENTEAFFGQGTRLTVV.